This T cell receptor (beta chain) was found in a study of blood T cell repertoires in COVID-19. As for the study in general: Collection of acute and convalescent COVID-19 samples took place in the United States, Italy and Spain. PBMCs, B-cell-depleted T cells, or T cells were the source of the cDNA or gDNA that made up the material.

In the original workflow: Reference gene primer amplification in the assay estimated nucleated cell counts. Assay: immunoSEQ multiplex PCR; the TCRdb copy retains only in-frame clones and omits some. Clonal size and the V and J genes are those of that table, whereas D and trimming came from the DNA. The table lists approximately 70,000 clones, about 80% of them singletons. From germline, CDR1 is LNHNV and CDR2 YYDKDF (reference sequence). Trimming shortened V by 3 bases and J by 4 bases, and 18 bases separated the two germline ends. The CDR3 length is 16 residues. The sequencing sample was made of peripheral blood. The source is a woman aged 55 to 70 with acute or convalescent COVID-19. This chain connects TRBV15 to TRBJ1-1; TRBD1 might be the D (6 bases). The CDR3 DNA follows: TGTGCCACCAGCAGCCAAGGGGGGGGGCGCTTCACTGAAGCTTTCTTT. Amino acids: CATSSQGGGRFTEAFF.